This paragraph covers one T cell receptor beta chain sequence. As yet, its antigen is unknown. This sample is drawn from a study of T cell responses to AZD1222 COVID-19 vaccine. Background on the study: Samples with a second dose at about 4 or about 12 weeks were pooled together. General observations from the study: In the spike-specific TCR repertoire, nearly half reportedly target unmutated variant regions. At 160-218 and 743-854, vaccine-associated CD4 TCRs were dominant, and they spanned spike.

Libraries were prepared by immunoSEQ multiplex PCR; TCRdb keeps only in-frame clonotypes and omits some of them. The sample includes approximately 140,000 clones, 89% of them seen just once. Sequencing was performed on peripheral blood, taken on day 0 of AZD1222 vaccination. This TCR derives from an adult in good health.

CDR3 residues: CASSLGWDRTGTDTQYF. The DNA of the CDR3 is TGTGCCAGCAGCTTAGGGTGGGACAGGACGGGCACAGATACGCAGTATTTT. The gene calls are TRBV7-9 and TRBJ2-3; 8 bases align to TRBD1. J lost 1 base, V lost 1 base, and 7 bases had no gene match. The germline gives CDR1 SEHNR, CDR2 FQNEAQ (reference sequence). This CDR3 has 17 amino acids.